These 15 T cell receptor beta chains were sequenced from one sample in a study of T cell repertoires in cytomegalovirus infection. TCRdb called the reads again in MiXCR, with one record for every CDR3 protein. Of roughly 150,000 distinct CDR3 sequences in the sample, over 25% were seen once. These receptors' antigens are unknown. This specimen was CD8+ T cells from cultured PBMCs, taken from culture after CMV antigen stimulation. The receptor source for this set is a human donor in good health (CMV status not recorded). Some clones in this sample may be carry-over from other donors' samples.

This clonotype has just a few counts. The V call is TRBV4-1, the J call TRBJ2-1; 9 bases agree with TRBD2. V lost 4 bases and J lost 1; bases outside the gene matches: 5. The V gene's germline CDR1 is MGHRA and CDR2 YSYEKL. The CDR3 length is 16 residues. CDR3 residues: CASSLRAGGSYNEQFF. CDR3 nucleotide sequence: TGCGCCAGCAGCCTCAGAGCGGGGGGATCCTACAATGAGCAGTTCTTC.

This chain joins TRBV7-3 and TRBJ2-3; 7 bases map to TRBD1. The trim removed 1 base at V and 4 bases at J, leaving 5 bases unmatched. The germline V gene encodes CDR1 SGHTA and CDR2 FQGTGA. This CDR3 comprises 15 residues. Here the CDR3 reads CASSLKGAVSDTQYF. The CDR3 coding sequence is TGTGCCAGCAGCTTAAAGGGGGCCGTGTCAGATACGCAGTATTTT.

This clonotype was counted many times. This chain joins TRBV12-3 or TRBV12-4 and TRBJ2-2; 7 bases match TRBD1. This CDR3 contains 13 residues. The trim removed 5 bases at V and 4 bases at J, leaving 1 base unmatched. The CDR3 coding sequence is TGTGCCAGCAGTCCAGGGGGCACCGGGGAGCTGTTTTTT. Protein sequence: CASSPGGTGELFF.

The chain is built from TRBV5-4 and TRBJ2-1; tentative D call: TRBD2 (5 bases). The V end lost 3 bases, the J end lost 3 bases, and 16 bases lay between the germline ends. Germline assignment: CDR1 SGHNT and CDR2 YYREEE (reference sequence). This CDR3 is 16 amino acids long. CDR3 loop: CASSYGERTIYNEQFF. The CDR3 DNA reads as TGTGCCAGCAGCTACGGGGAACGGACCATCTACAATGAGCAGTTCTTC.

The chain employs TRBV7-9 and TRBJ2-7, with D possibly being TRBD2 (6 bases). Trimming stripped 5 bases from V and 3 bases from J, with 11 bases between. The CDR3 extends over 13 amino acids. From germline, CDR1 is SEHNR and CDR2 FQNEAQ (reference sequence). As DNA, the CDR3 is TGTGCCAGCAGCCAGGCGGGGCTCTACGAGCAGTACTTC. It translates to CASSQAGLYEQYF. Supplemented by reference TRBV7-9 and TRBJ2-7, the full variable domain reads DTGVSQNPRHKITKRGQNVTFRCDPISEHNRLYWYRQTLGQGPEFLTYFQNEAQLEKSRLLSDRFSAERPKGSFSTLEIQRTEQGDSAMYLCASSQAGLYEQYFGPGTRLTVT.

The V gene is TRBV5-4, the J gene TRBJ2-1; 14 nucleotides align to TRBD2. The V gene end was trimmed by 4 bases and the J gene end by 8 bases; junction bases not matched to a gene: 5. CDR3 length equals 15 residues. The germline gives CDR1 SGHNT, CDR2 YYREEE (reference sequence). For the CDR3, the DNA is TGTGCCAGCAGCCAGACTAGCGGGGGGGCCCATGAGCAGTTCTTC. Translated, it gives CASSQTSGGAHEQFF. Complete variable domain (other parts from reference TRBV5-4 and TRBJ2-1): ETGVTQSPTHLIKTRGQQVTLRCSSQSGHNTVSWYQQALGQGPQFIFQYYREEENGRGNFPPRFSGLQFPNYSSELNVNALELDDSALYLCASSQTSGGAHEQFFGPGTRLTVL.

The chain couples TRBV7-6 to TRBJ1-4; D call uncertain. V lost 4 bases and J lost 7, with 7 bases in between. Germline CDR1 SGHVS, CDR2 FNYEAQ. This CDR3 spans 12 amino acids. CDR3 DNA: TGTGCCAGCAGCTCCGGCGGTGAAAAACTGTTTTTT. Translating gives CASSSGGEKLFF. The full variable domain, completed using reference TRBV7-6 and TRBJ1-4, is GAGVSQSPRYKVTKRGQDVALRCDPISGHVSLYWYRQALGQGPEFLTYFNYEAQQDKSGLPNDRFSAERPEGSISTLTIQRTEQRDSAMYRCASSSGGEKLFFGSGTQLSVL.

This clonotype was seen at least ten times. This rearrangement joins TRBV7-2 to TRBJ2-3, with D perhaps TRBD2 (6 bases). The CDR3 has 14 amino acids. CDR1 and CDR2 from the germline V gene are SGHTA and FQGNSA. The germline V and J ends were trimmed by 7 bases and 6 bases, with 17 bases remaining between them. DNA for the CDR3: TGTGCCAGCACCCCACCCTCAGGGAGGGATACGCAGTATTTT. Amino acid sequence: CASTPPSGRDTQYF.

The chain combines TRBV7-8 with TRBJ2-4, with 8 nucleotides matching TRBD1. The germline V gene has CDR1 SGHVS and CDR2 FQNEAQ. V trimming: 2 bases; J trimming: 3 bases; junction bases outside the gene matches: 12. The CDR3 extends over 18 amino acids. The CDR3 region is CASSLYEGQGLVKNIQYF. CDR3 bases: TGTGCCAGCAGCTTATACGAAGGACAGGGTCTGGTCAAAAACATTCAGTACTTC.

The rearrangement uses TRBV6-5 and TRBJ2-2; either TRBD1 or TRBD2 may supply D (5 bases each). The CDR3 is 15 residues long. Trimming shortened V by 9 bases and J by 0 bases, and 14 bases separated the two germline ends. The germline V gene encodes CDR1 MNHEY and CDR2 SVGAGI. The CDR3 DNA reads as TGTGCCAGTAAACCGGGGCTCTCGAACACCGGGGAGCTGTTTTTT. Translated, it gives CASKPGLSNTGELFF.

J is TRBJ1-1 and V is TRBV6-2 or TRBV6-3; TRBD1 is a possible D gene (6 bases). Per the germline V gene, CDR1 is MNHEY and CDR2 is SVGEGT. Trimming removed 0 bases at V and 6 bases at J, with 8 bases between. The CDR3 loop spans 13 amino acids. The CDR3: CASSYSDRSEAFF. CDR3 in DNA: TGTGCCAGCAGTTACTCGGACAGATCTGAAGCTTTCTTT.

This clonotype was seen a few times. The chain has TRBV12-3 or TRBV12-4 and TRBJ2-1; 12 nucleotides line up with TRBD2. The J segment lost 5 bases and the V segment lost 1 base, leaving 3 bases of the junction unmatched. The CDR3 has 16 amino acids. The CDR3 protein is CASSLVPSGGDNEQFF. CDR3 DNA sequence: TGTGCCAGCAGTTTAGTACCTAGCGGGGGGGACAATGAGCAGTTCTTC.

The chain uses TRBV15 and TRBJ1-1; TRBD1 matches at 8 bases. This CDR3 has 12 residues. Germline V gene lookup returns CDR1 LNHNV and CDR2 YYDKDF (reference sequence). V was clipped by 9 bases and J by 4 bases; unmatched bases: 4. The CDR3 DNA reads TGTGCCACGATAGGACAGGGCACTGAAGCTTTCTTT. This codes for CATIGQGTEAFF.

The chain uses TRBV19 and TRBJ1-2; the D gene is possibly TRBD1 (5 bases). Trimming removed 7 bases from V and 3 bases from J, with 9 bases in between. This CDR3 has 12 amino acids. Germline CDR1 reads LNHDA; CDR2 reads SQIVND (reference sequence). CDR3 in amino acids: CASMGLHYGYTF. CDR3 sequence (DNA): TGTGCCAGTATGGGACTGCACTATGGCTACACCTTC. The whole variable domain, filled in from reference TRBV19 and TRBJ1-2, reads DGGITQSPKYLFRKEGQNVTLSCEQNLNHDAMYWYRQDPGQGLRLIYYSQIVNDFQKGDIAEGYSVSREKKESFPLTVTSAQKNPTAFYLCASMGLHYGYTFGSGTRLTVV.

This chain joins TRBV6-4 and TRBJ2-1, with D perhaps matching TRBD1 (6 bases). Germline V CDR1 and CDR2: MRHNA, SNTAGT. Deletions cut 5 bases from V and 4 bases from J, with 15 bases between. The CDR3 runs 15 residues. The CDR3 coding sequence is TGTGCCAGCAGTATAGACCCAGGGGCTTACAATGAGCAGTTCTTC. It encodes CASSIDPGAYNEQFF.